The source of this T cell receptor (beta chain) is a study of cytomegalovirus exposure and HLA in healthy donors. General observations from the study: An observed cluster of highly shared sequence variants was recorded as a likely sequencing artifact. TCR beta chains numbering under 200 were designated cytomegalovirus-associated. HLA alleles showed associations with some 15,000 TCR beta sequences in a later analysis, at a 0.05 false discovery rate.

V dropped 1 base and J dropped 0 bases, with 11 bases sitting between them. There are 16 residues in the CDR3. Germline assignment: CDR1 LGHNA and CDR2 YSLEER. The PCR was carried out with 60 Vbeta primers and 13 Jbeta primers. In the original analysis: An analysis performed later counted around 86 million unique TCR beta chains (around 11 million of them shared). TCRdb's table, derived via immunoSEQ multiplex PCR, lists solely in-frame clones and lacks some. The V and J calls and clone size were taken over from that table, and D and trimming were inferred from the DNA. The table counts some 48,000 clones; 2.1% lies in the top ten. Note on this clone: The target antigen is unknown.

The rearrangement uses TRBV4-3 and TRBJ2-3; possible D gene TRBD1, 5 bases. Sequenced material: PBMCs. The source is a woman between 40 and 55 years old in good health and CMV-seronegative. In nucleotides, the CDR3 is TGCGCCAGCAGCCAAGCAGGGCAGTTGAGCACAGATACGCAGTATTTT. Its protein product is CASSQAGQLSTDTQYF.